This T cell receptor (beta chain) was recovered during a study of cytomegalovirus exposure and HLA in healthy donors listed by TCRdb under 2017. Background on the whole study: An earlier analysis of roughly 500 of the donors reported around 280 Gb of sequence data and roughly 120 million unique TCR beta sequences obtained from roughly 180 million T cells. About 280 gigabases of sequencing data and 70 million to 85 million unique TCR sequences were included in an early release covering roughly 600 HLA-typed donors. Among the approximately 400 genotyped donors, about 83% belonged to the genetic ancestry cluster associated with self-reported Caucasian donors. The study aimed to test whether cataloging public T cell receptors could reveal signatures of past pathogen exposure. The study profiled the T cell repertoires of about 720 subjects by immunosequencing and related them to cytomegalovirus serostatus. A separate validation cohort of more than 100 different subjects was used in addition to the roughly 700-subject first cohort. High-throughput TCR immunosequencing, statistical association of individual TCRs with disease status, and machine learning were combined to predict cytomegalovirus infection status. To study patterns of TCR occurrence, a later analysis re-analyzed previously published TCR beta repertoires from 550 to 800 donors and added high-resolution HLA genotyping. In the later analysis, no new phenotypic data were used to find candidate immune exposures; instead, reliance was placed on TCR beta sequences and their occurrence across donors. In an earlier analysis of roughly 540 of the donors, high-throughput TCR beta sequencing was used to judge whether each TCR beta V gene segment behaved as functional or pseudogenic. Donor age, sex, ethnicity and CMV serostatus were collected together with the repertoire data. In a later genetic analysis, genome-wide SNP genotypes for about 65% of the 666 donors were used, and that subset was treated as a discovery cohort. All discovery cohort repertoires had been generated using a single sequencing platform. HLA typing included class I and class II loci at four-digit resolution. The number of typed donors differed by locus: about 620-630 for A, B, C, DRB1 and DQB1; approximately 530 for DQA1; fewer than 610 for DPA1; and about 470 for DPB1. Because of strong linkage in the cohort, five DR-DQ haplotypes were treated as single units for association and clustering. Across 398 genotyped donors of the cohort, an average of approximately 200,000 unique TCR beta nucleotide sequences per donor were sequenced, and about a sixth of those sequences were non-productive. Beyond this particular receptor, the publication reports: This cohort had only TCR beta chains sequenced, and the lack of alpha or paired-chain data limited which features could be detected. In a later analysis, HLA-associated TCR beta chains showed more clonal expansion and lower generation probabilities than non-associated chains that were equally common. The classifier was reported to diagnose cytomegalovirus status with high specificity and sensitivity in both the original and validation cohorts. Broadly in line with IMGT annotations, most TCR beta V segments showed up in productive rearrangements about 87% or about 30% of the time in an earlier analysis of under 700 of the donors. Because HLA typing was missing for some donors at each locus, association tests included only the typed subset. In a later analysis, TCR association rates were found to vary across HLA loci, with the most associated TCRs seen for DRB1 alleles and the fewest for HLA-C alleles. In a later analysis, several top co-occurrence clusters were reported to appear linked to parvovirus B19, influenza, CMV and Epstein-Barr virus. A total of 164 TCR beta chains were listed by the study as associated with cytomegalovirus. A further reported finding was that TCR beta sequences accurately predicted the HLA-A and HLA-B alleles for most subjects in the first cohort. In a later analysis, most CMV-associated TCR beta chains were found to appear HLA-restricted, with HLA associations seemingly driven largely by CMV exposure. A group of highly shared sequence variants was considered likely to be a technical artifact of the sequencing pipeline. When HLA alleles, especially DR and DQ, strongly co-occurred, attributing TCR associations to individual alleles was difficult. It was suggested by the authors that the approach could potentially be generalized to other disease states and immunological phenotypes. V-gene and J-gene trimming of TCR beta chains was associated with a missense DCLRE1C variant in a later genetic analysis, and the association was replicated in an independent cohort. Most TCR sequences were observed very rarely across donors, whereas some public TCRs were present in many individuals. Sequencing depth was assumed to be roughly uniform across donors in the presence/absence analyses, though that assumption may not hold. Because counts were too low, roughly 18 rarely observed V segments, including chromosome 9 orphons, were left out of the earlier analysis of about 500 of the donors. Correlated functional status among segregating V segments might be attributable to linkage disequilibrium, but an unknown experimental factor could not be ruled out. According to a later genetic analysis, donors in an Asian-associated ancestry cluster had fewer N-insertions in productive TCRs than the approximately 700-donor mean. In vitro tests confirmed that a few of the cytomegalovirus-associated TCR beta chains recognize cytomegalovirus antigens. Specific HLA alleles were associated with roughly 17,000 TCR beta sequences at a false discovery rate of 0.05 in a later analysis. Some IMGT-functional V segments, including TRBV6-2 and TRBV6-3, could not be distinguished by the 87-base-pair reads and were therefore excluded. The only immune exposure information available for the cohort was CMV serostatus.

The library was made by the immunoSEQ multiplex PCR assay. For the multiplex PCR, a mixture combining 60 forward primers for TCR Vbeta segments and 13 reverse primers for TCR Jbeta segments was used. The CDR3 region of rearranged TCR beta genes was amplified from genomic DNA by a multiplex PCR assay. The amplified TCR beta libraries were sequenced on the Illumina HiSeq System as 87-base-pair reads. The original pipeline was this. A later analysis tallied 80 million to 95 million unique TCR beta chains across the approximately 670 repertoires, and 10 million to 11 million of those chains were shared by two or more donors. Raw reads were error-corrected and collapsed into unique sequences by a nearest-neighbor algorithm in which closely related sequences were merged to remove PCR and sequencing errors. V, D and J gene segments were assigned by aligning CDR3 sequences to IMGT reference sequences. Each retained sequence needed at least a six-nucleotide match to both a V gene segment and a J gene segment. A rearrangement counted as productive if the CDR3 had no stop codons and remained in frame with V and J, and every other rearrangement counted as non-productive. Following IMGT convention, CDR3 was defined as the stretch from the second conserved V-encoded cysteine up to the conserved J-encoded phenylalanine. Sequences without an unambiguous match to a single V gene segment were excluded from the earlier analysis of over 500 of the donors. In an earlier analysis of some 590 of the donors, a V segment was called functional when productive rearrangements were above 56.7%, and segregating when the standard deviation between donors exceeded 5%. A statistical classification framework was built for diagnosing cytomegalovirus status from the catalog of TCR beta chain sequences. V and J gene assignment, in a later analysis, came from comparing TCR nucleotide sequences with IMGT/GENE-DB human TR gene sequences. In a later analysis, CDR3 sequences and most-parsimonious VDJ recombination scenarios were assigned using the TCRdist pipeline. In a later analysis, each TCR beta chain was defined by its CDR3 amino acid sequence together with its V-gene family, and reads lacking a unique V-gene family were excluded. To address suspected cross-contamination and a sequencing artifact, a later analysis removed under 600 highly shared, low-generation-probability nucleotide sequences. A later analysis calculated a clonal expansion index for each public chain from normalized within-repertoire ranks of inferred template counts. In a later analysis, generation probabilities were computed using a VDJ recombination model fitted to out-of-frame rearrangements, and the results were checked against IGoR. Hypergeometric tests were used in a later analysis to score TCR-TCR, TCR-HLA and TCR-CMV co-occurrence, with a repertoire-size bias correction applied to the TCR pairs. A later analysis estimated false discovery rates by permuting HLA or CMV assignments 20 times. In a later analysis, co-occurring TCRs were grouped with DBSCAN, and TCRdist sequence similarity was added when clustering was performed within HLA-allele-positive subsets. Repertoires with fewer than 30,000 or more than 120,000 public chains, plus five repertoires with anomalous nucleotide sharing, were excluded from co-occurrence clustering. TCRdb holds this immuneACCESS table with in-frame rearrangements only. Some clones are missing; in checked studies, unresolved V genes explain under half, and the rest has no known cause. V, J and clone size are taken as reported in that table, and D and trimming were inferred from the DNA itself. A total of approximately 100,000 clones appear in this sample, 70% of them only once. The ten largest clones capture under 2.5% of the sample.

From the germline V gene (reference sequence), CDR1 is MNHEY and CDR2 is SMNVEV. The CDR3 runs 16 amino acids, cysteine and phenylalanine included. Of all the DNA, just the CDR3 is kept, 48 bases in frame from base 1. Trimming at the junction amounts to 2 bases on V and 9 bases on J, and the germline ends lie 17 bases apart. Comment on this clone: This receptor's antigen is unknown. The input lacks base qualities; no much larger clone sits a single base away.

The cohort consisted of more than 650 healthy bone marrow donors. Cohort members were all nominally healthy when sampled, although unrecorded immune exposures were likely present. The donor tested CMV seronegative and was one of the 352 seronegative cohort members. Every donor gave a peripheral blood sample, and the peripheral blood mononuclear cells from that sample were used for TCR beta sequencing. The Qiagen DNeasy Blood Extraction Kit was used to extract genomic DNA from the blood cell samples. The sequence was collected from a man aged 50 to 59 in good health and CMV-seronegative. The rearrangement joined TRBV27 to TRBJ1-6, with no reliable assignment of the D segment. The specimen sequenced was PBMCs. The CDR3 here reads CASSLTRWESGSPLHF. The sequenced DNA: TGTGCCAGCAGTTTAACCCGCTGGGAAAGCGGTTCACCCCTCCACTTT.